These 25 T cell receptor beta chains were sequenced from one sample in a study of CD8 T cells in ankylosing spondylitis. A single record per CDR3 protein comes from TCRdb applying MiXCR to the 5' RACE reads. The sample records about 540,000 distinct CDR3 sequences, roughly 12% being singletons. Their antigens are not known. Study outcomes and limitations: For ankylosing spondylitis blood, a TCR beta motif of about 8 highly homologous variants appeared characteristic.

Sequencing was done on a sample of blood, either unsorted or a sorted T cell fraction (not recorded which). The source of these receptors is a male donor with ankylosing spondylitis.

This clonotype was found many times. This sequence joins TRBV5-1 and TRBJ1-2; 8 nucleotides match TRBD1. V lost 0 bases to trimming and J lost 4 bases; unmatched junction nucleotides: 2. The CDR3 totals 14 residues. Germline CDR1 and CDR2: SGHRS and YFSETQ. This chain's CDR3 is CASSLVDRVYGYTF. CDR3 nucleotide sequence: TGCGCCAGCAGCTTGGTGGACAGGGTCTATGGCTACACCTTC. The whole variable domain, remainder taken from reference TRBV5-1 and TRBJ1-2, is KAGVTQTPRYLIKTRGQQVTLSCSPISGHRSVSWYQQTPGQGLQFLFEYFSETQRNKGNFPGRFSGRQFSNSRSEMNVSTLELGDSALYLCASSLVDRVYGYTFGSGTRLTVV.

The chain uses TRBV20-1 and TRBJ2-3, with 7 bases identical to TRBD1. The CDR3 consists of 14 residues. CDR1 DFQATT and CDR2 SNEGSKA come from the germline V gene (reference sequence). After removal of 0 bases from V and 4 bases from J, the junction contained 4 bases not matched to a gene. CDR3 in DNA: TGCAGTGCTAGAGATAGCCAGGGGGCAGATACGCAGTATTTT. It yields the protein CSARDSQGADTQYF.

This clonotype has a count of ten or more. This chain uses TRBV15 with TRBJ2-3; D is ambiguous. The V gene lost 2 bases and the J gene lost 2 bases, with 5 bases spanning the gap. This CDR3 region has 13 residues. CDR1 LNHNV and CDR2 YYDKDF come from the germline V gene (reference sequence). The CDR3 loop reads CATSRPDTDTQYF. CDR3 in DNA: TGTGCCACCAGCAGACCAGACACAGATACGCAGTATTTT.

The V and J genes are TRBV12-3 or TRBV12-4 and TRBJ2-7, with D perhaps TRBD2 (5 bases). This CDR3 is built from 15 residues. Trimming removed 6 bases at V and 2 bases at J, with 17 bases between. The CDR3 DNA reads as TGTGCCAGCAGCGACTTGGACCGGACTCCCTACGAGCAGTACGTC. This sequence encodes CASSDLDRTPYEQYV.

This sequence joins TRBV28 and TRBJ2-6; no definite D call. CDR3 length: 16 residues. V was shortened by 2 bases and J by 0 bases, with 8 bases between the two germline ends. Germline V lookup: CDR1 MDHEN, CDR2 SYDVKM. The CDR3 loop reads CASSLTAVSGANVLTF. CDR3 nucleotide sequence: TGTGCCAGCAGTTTAACAGCAGTCTCTGGGGCCAACGTCCTGACTTTC.

This clonotype was seen repeatedly, ten times or more. The V call is TRBV11-2, the J call TRBJ1-6; no reliable D call. Trimming took 5 bases from V and 7 from J, leaving 12 bases between them. The CDR3 runs to 14 residues. The germline V gene has CDR1 SGHAT and CDR2 FQNNGV. The CDR3 DNA reads TGTGCCAGCAGCCCCCTCGCAGGAAATTCACCCCTCCACTTT. It encodes CASSPLAGNSPLHF.

This clonotype came up many times. The chain's CDR3 is CATSIGSGNYNEQFF. The CDR3 DNA follows: TGTGCCACCAGTATAGGGTCGGGCAACTACAATGAGCAGTTCTTC. V gene TRBV24-1 combines with J gene TRBJ2-1, with D uncertain. The CDR3 covers 15 residues. Germline loops: CDR1 KGHDR, CDR2 SFDVKD. The ends were cut back, 6 bases at V and 3 bases at J, with 14 bases in the middle.

This clonotype was seen a handful of times. This rearrangement joins TRBV29-1 to TRBJ1-2; weak D call: TRBD1 (5 bases). V lost 4 bases and J lost 0, with 6 bases in between. This CDR3 region has 12 residues. The V gene's germline CDR1 is SQVTM and CDR2 ANQGSEA. The CDR3 coding sequence is TGCAGCGTTGCAGGGACTAACTATGGCTACACCTTC. It yields the protein CSVAGTNYGYTF.

The chain combines TRBV27 with TRBJ2-3; 7 bases map to TRBD2. The CDR3 extends over 15 amino acids. V shed 0 bases and J 7 bases; nucleotides not matched to a gene: 7. Germline loops: CDR1 MNHEY, CDR2 SMNVEV (reference sequence). CDR3 sequence: CASSLSGGSGNTQYF. The CDR3 nucleotides read TGTGCCAGCAGTTTATCTGGCGGGAGTGGTAATACGCAGTATTTT.

The rearrangement links TRBV25-1 to TRBJ1-1; D gene uncertain. The germline V gene has CDR1 MGHDK and CDR2 SYGVNS. The CDR3 runs to 13 residues. Trimming removed 0 bases at V and 8 bases at J, with 10 bases between. CDR3 nucleotides: TGTGCCAGCAGTGAATACAACGCACTCGAAGCTTTCTTT. Translated: CASSEYNALEAFF.

This clonotype showed up just a few times. The chain joins TRBV20-1 to TRBJ2-5; 7 positions match TRBD1. V shed 1 base and J 2 bases; nucleotides not matched to a gene: 4. Germline assignment: CDR1 DFQATT and CDR2 SNEGSKA (reference sequence). The CDR3 loop spans 14 amino acids. The CDR3 nucleotides are TGCAGTGCTAGAGGGGGGACAGAACAAGAGACCCAGTACTTC. Amino acids: CSARGGTEQETQYF.

The chain couples TRBV20-1 to TRBJ2-7, with TRBD2 identical over 13 bases. The CDR3 is made up of 15 amino acids. Per the germline V gene, CDR1 is DFQATT and CDR2 is SNEGSKA (reference sequence). V shed 3 bases and J 4 bases; nucleotides not matched to a gene: 6. Written as DNA, the CDR3 is TGCAGTGCTAGTGACGGACTAGCGGGAGTGTACGAGCAGTACTTC. It encodes CSASDGLAGVYEQYF.

J is TRBJ2-7 and V is TRBV14; possibly TRBD1 for D (6 bases). The V end lost 1 base, the J end lost 3 bases, and 10 bases lay between the germline ends. CDR1 is SGHDN, CDR2 FVKESK, per germline. The length of the CDR3 is 14 residues. The CDR3 region has the DNA TGTGCCAGCAGCCAAGTTGGGGACAACTACGAGCAGTACGTC. This sequence encodes CASSQVGDNYEQYV.

The V and J genes are TRBV6-1 and TRBJ1-5; D is unclear. Germline V gene data show CDR1 as MNHNS and CDR2 as SASEGT. Trimming shortened V by 2 bases and J by 5 bases, and 13 bases separated the two germline ends. CDR3 length: 15 amino acids. The CDR3 sequence is CASSENVGYHQPQHF. CDR3 sequence (DNA): TGTGCCAGCAGTGAAAATGTCGGCTATCATCAGCCCCAGCATTTT.

The gene calls are TRBV20-1 and TRBJ1-5; D not certain. CDR1 is DFQATT and CDR2 is SNEGSKA in the germline V gene (reference sequence). V shed 3 bases and J shed 7 bases, with 16 bases lying between them. This CDR3 spans 14 amino acids. For the CDR3, the DNA is TGCAGTGCTAGTAACCTGGGGAAAGAACAGCCCCAGCATTTT. Protein sequence: CSASNLGKEQPQHF.

The chain joins TRBV24-1 to TRBJ2-2; TRBD1 might be the D (7 bases). Trimming removed 6 bases at V and 4 bases at J, with 11 bases between. Per germline, CDR1 KGHDR and CDR2 SFDVKD. This CDR3 has 14 amino acids. The CDR3 reads CATSRQGGTGELFF. For the CDR3, the DNA is TGTGCCACCAGTAGGCAGGGGGGCACCGGGGAGCTGTTTTTT.

The chain is built from TRBV20-1 and TRBJ2-5; D unclear. This CDR3 region has 14 residues. The V end lost 1 base, the J end lost 2 bases, and 11 bases lay between the germline ends. Per the germline V gene, CDR1 is DFQATT and CDR2 is SNEGSKA (reference sequence). CDR3 sequence (DNA): TGCAGTGCTAGAGTACCCGCAGCTCAAGAGACCCAGTACTTC. Amino acids: CSARVPAAQETQYF.

This clonotype was seen a few times. The chain links TRBV27 to TRBJ1-1; D gene unclear. In germline, CDR1 is MNHEY, CDR2 SMNVEV (reference sequence). The CDR3 sequence is 13 residues long. V lost 8 bases and J 0 bases, leaving 10 bases between the germline ends. Here the CDR3 reads CASYTTLNTEAFF. Written as DNA, the CDR3 is TGTGCCAGCTACACCACCCTGAACACTGAAGCTTTCTTT.

This clonotype was seen repeatedly, ten times or more. The gene calls are TRBV20-1 and TRBJ2-1; D unresolved. V was trimmed by 2 bases and J by 0 bases, leaving 11 bases between them. From germline, CDR1 is DFQATT and CDR2 SNEGSKA (reference sequence). The CDR3 runs to 15 residues. The CDR3 bases are TGCAGTGCTAGACGAGTACCAGCCTCCTACAATGAGCAGTTCTTC. This codes for CSARRVPASYNEQFF.

In this sample, this clonotype turned up a few times. The rearrangement links TRBV3-1 to TRBJ1-2; D remains unclear. This CDR3 is built from 11 residues. Per germline, CDR1 LGHDT and CDR2 YNNKEL (reference sequence). The germline V and J ends were trimmed by 6 bases and 6 bases, with 8 bases remaining between them. The CDR3 spells CASSHLHGYTF. CDR3 nucleotide sequence: TGTGCCAGCAGTCATTTGCATGGCTACACCTTC.

This clonotype turned up a few times. The J gene is TRBJ2-7, the V gene TRBV7-8; tentatively, D is TRBD1 (6 bases). V shed 5 bases and J shed 5 bases, with 10 bases lying between them. Germline-derived CDR1 and CDR2 are SGHVS and FQNEAQ. The CDR3 is 12 residues long. The CDR3 DNA sequence: TGTGCCAGCAGCCCCCGGGACAACGAGCAGTACTTC. It codes for CASSPRDNEQYF.

In its sample, this clonotype was seen a few times. The chain links TRBV11-2 to TRBJ2-7; TRBD1 agrees at 9 bases. V shed 5 bases and J 3 bases; nucleotides not matched to a gene: 5. Germline CDR1 SGHAT, CDR2 FQNNGV. The CDR3 is made up of 14 amino acids. In DNA, the CDR3 is TGTGCCAGCAGCGTCCGGGACAGGGTCTACGAGCAGTACTTC. Translated, it gives CASSVRDRVYEQYF.

This clonotype was picked up many times. The genes are TRBV2 and TRBJ2-5; 14 bases are a match to TRBD2. CDR1 is SNHLY and CDR2 is FYNNEI in the germline V gene. This CDR3 is built from 17 residues. With V trimmed by 7 bases and J by 1 base, 8 bases remained unmatched. The CDR3 bases are TGTGCCAGCACCAAGGGACTAGCGGGAGCCCCCCAAGAGACCCAGTACTTC. This sequence encodes CASTKGLAGAPQETQYF. Based on the CDR3 plus reference TRBV2 and TRBJ2-5, the full variable domain is EPEVTQTPSHQVTQMGQEVILRCVPISNHLYFYWYRQILGQKVEFLVSFYNNEISEKSEIFDDQFSVERPDGSNFTLKIRSTKLEDSAMYFCASTKGLAGAPQETQYFGPGTRLLVL.

This clonotype was found a few times. The chain recombines TRBV20-1 with TRBJ2-1, with TRBD2 matching over 11 bases. Germline CDR1 and CDR2: DFQATT and SNEGSKA (reference sequence). V was clipped by 3 bases and J by 0 bases; unmatched bases: 10. The CDR3 consists of 18 residues. The CDR3 DNA reads TGCAGTGCTAGTCATACTAGCGGGAGCCGAAGCTCCTACAATGAGCAGTTCTTC. It codes for CSASHTSGSRSSYNEQFF.

This clonotype was observed a handful of times. The V gene is TRBV10-2, the J gene TRBJ2-3; 7 bases map to TRBD2. Germline V gene lookup returns CDR1 WSHSY and CDR2 SAAADI. V shed 0 bases and J 4 bases; nucleotides not matched to a gene: 7. This CDR3 has 16 residues. The CDR3, as DNA: TGCGCCAGCAGTGAGTCCGGAGGGAGGGCGCCAGATACGCAGTATTTT. This encodes CASSESGGRAPDTQYF.